A single sample is the source of the 5 T cell receptor beta chains below, sequenced in a study of blood T cell repertoires in COVID-19. Method: immunoSEQ multiplex PCR; TCRdb's copy keeps in-frame clones and lacks some. The table has approximately 100,000 clones, over 85% seen once. Sequencing was performed on peripheral blood. These receptors all come from a woman older than 75 in a cohort sampled during active COVID-19.

The genes are TRBV7-2 and TRBJ2-7, with 9 positions matching TRBD1. V was clipped by 3 bases and J by 3 bases; unmatched bases: 3. The CDR3 consists of 14 residues. Per the germline V gene, CDR1 is SGHTA and CDR2 is FQGNSA. The CDR3 here is CASSLDRGFYEQYF. The CDR3, as DNA: TGTGCCAGCAGCTTGGACAGGGGATTCTACGAGCAGTACTTC.

The chain links TRBV28 to TRBJ1-5; a weak D match, TRBD1 (6 bases). This CDR3 region has 13 residues. In germline, CDR1 is MDHEN, CDR2 SYDVKM. Trimming stripped 8 bases from V and 5 bases from J, with 13 bases between. The CDR3 nucleotides are TGTGCCAGCTTTACCGGACAGCATCAGCCCCAGCATTTT. It yields the protein CASFTGQHQPQHF.

This clone has only a few counts. The rearrangement links TRBV6-5 to TRBJ1-6; D is ambiguous. The germline CDR1 and CDR2 sequences are MNHEY and SVGAGI. Trimming stripped 0 bases from V and 9 bases from J, with 15 bases between. The CDR3 totals 16 residues. CDR3 sequence reads: CASSYSTGSFTSPLHF. CDR3 nucleotides: TGTGCCAGCAGTTACTCAACGGGGTCCTTTACTTCACCCCTCCACTTT.

The V gene is TRBV25-1, the J gene TRBJ2-1; D perhaps matches TRBD1 (5 bases). V lost 3 bases and J 3 bases, leaving 15 bases between the germline ends. Germline V gene sequence: CDR1 MGHDK, CDR2 SYGVNS. The CDR3 contains 16 residues. The CDR3 DNA sequence: TGTGCCAGCAGTGACGCCCGGCGACAGAACTACAATGAGCAGTTCTTC. The encoded protein is CASSDARRQNYNEQFF. Full variable domain (missing parts from reference TRBV25-1 and TRBJ2-1): EADIYQTPRYLVIGTGKKITLECSQTMGHDKMYWYQQDPGMELHLIHYSYGVNSTEKGDLSSESTVSRIRTEHFPLTLESARPSHTSQYLCASSDARRQNYNEQFFGPGTRLTVL.

The chain joins TRBV3-1 (or the pseudogene TRBV3-2) to TRBJ2-1, with TRBD2 identical over 8 bases. This CDR3 region has 16 residues. Germline trimming cut 0 bases from V and 6 bases from J; bases unmatched to any gene: 7. Germline-derived CDR1 and CDR2 are LGHDT and YNNKEL (reference sequence). CDR3 protein: CASSQERLAGRNEQFF. The CDR3 bases are TGTGCCAGCAGCCAAGAAAGGCTAGCGGGCCGCAATGAGCAGTTCTTC.